The source of this T cell receptor (beta chain) is a study of T cells in Graves' hyperthyroidism and ophthalmopathy. The wider study: Peripheral blood was obtained at initial diagnosis, preceding any treatment.

This clonotype was seen repeatedly, ten times or more. Thyroid ultrasound, orbital computed tomography, clinical symptoms, and serum thyroxine and TRAb underpinned diagnoses. Amplified TCR beta CDR3 regions derived from RNA transcripts. When the TCR CDR3 underwent first-round RT-PCR, the HTBI primer set was used. TCRdb reprocessed the multiplex PCR reads with MiXCR, giving one entry per CDR3 protein. The table lists about 350,000 distinct CDR3 sequences, roughly 15% of them singletons. The CDR3 has 16 residues. J lost 2 bases, V lost 5 bases, and 9 bases had no gene match. The V gene's germline CDR1 is SEHNR and CDR2 FQNEAQ (reference sequence).

The rearrangement links TRBV7-9 to TRBJ2-1; 7 positions agree with TRBD2. The source of this sequence is a woman aged 60-70 years with Graves' ophthalmopathy. Material: blood. The CDR3 region is CASSPRGSGPYNEQFF. The CDR3 region has the DNA TGTGCCAGCAGCCCAAGGGGTAGCGGGCCCTACAATGAGCAGTTCTTC.